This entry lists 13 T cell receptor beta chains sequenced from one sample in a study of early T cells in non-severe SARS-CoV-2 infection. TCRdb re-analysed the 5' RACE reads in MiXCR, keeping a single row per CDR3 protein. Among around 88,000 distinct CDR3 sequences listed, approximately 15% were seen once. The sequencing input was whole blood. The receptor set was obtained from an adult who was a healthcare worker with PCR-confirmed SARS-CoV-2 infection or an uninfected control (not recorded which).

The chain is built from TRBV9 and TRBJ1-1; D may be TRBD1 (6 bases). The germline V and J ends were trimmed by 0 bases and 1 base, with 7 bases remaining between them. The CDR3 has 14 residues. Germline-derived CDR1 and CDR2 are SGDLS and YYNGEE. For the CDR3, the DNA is TGTGCCAGCAGCGTAGGGACAGCGAACACTGAAGCTTTCTTT. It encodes CASSVGTANTEAFF.

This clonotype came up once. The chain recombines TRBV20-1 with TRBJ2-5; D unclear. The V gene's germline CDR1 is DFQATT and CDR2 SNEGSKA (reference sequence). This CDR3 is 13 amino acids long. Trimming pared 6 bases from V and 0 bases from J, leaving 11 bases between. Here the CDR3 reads CSARTEYQETQYF. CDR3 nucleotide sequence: TGCAGTGCCCGCACTGAGTACCAAGAGACCCAGTACTTC.

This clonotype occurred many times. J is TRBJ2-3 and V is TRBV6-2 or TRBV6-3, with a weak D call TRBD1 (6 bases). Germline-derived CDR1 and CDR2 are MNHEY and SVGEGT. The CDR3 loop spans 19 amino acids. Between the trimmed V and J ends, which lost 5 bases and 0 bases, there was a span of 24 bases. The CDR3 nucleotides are TGTGCCAGCAGTCGTACCCTGAGGACAGTTATGACAAGCACAGATACGCAGTATTTT. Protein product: CASSRTLRTVMTSTDTQYF.

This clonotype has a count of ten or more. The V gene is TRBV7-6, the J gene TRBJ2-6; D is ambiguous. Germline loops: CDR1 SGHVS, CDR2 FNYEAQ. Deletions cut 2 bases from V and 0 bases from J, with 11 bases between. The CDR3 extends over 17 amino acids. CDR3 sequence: CASSLYAAYSGANVLTF. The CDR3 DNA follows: TGTGCCAGCAGCTTATATGCAGCCTACTCTGGGGCCAACGTCCTGACTTTC.

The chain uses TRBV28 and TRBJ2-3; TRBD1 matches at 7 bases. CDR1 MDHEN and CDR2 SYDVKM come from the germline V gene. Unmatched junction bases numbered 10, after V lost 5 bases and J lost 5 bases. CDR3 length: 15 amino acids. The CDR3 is CASSPPGQSKDTQYF. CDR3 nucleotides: TGTGCCAGCAGTCCCCCGGGACAGTCAAAAGATACGCAGTATTTT.

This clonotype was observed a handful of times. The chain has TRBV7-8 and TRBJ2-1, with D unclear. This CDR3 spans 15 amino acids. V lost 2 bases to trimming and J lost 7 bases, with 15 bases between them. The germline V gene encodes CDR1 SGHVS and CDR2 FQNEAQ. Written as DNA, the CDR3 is TGTGCCAGCAGCTTAATGGTGGGTGTCGGAAATGAGCAGTTCTTC. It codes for CASSLMVGVGNEQFF.

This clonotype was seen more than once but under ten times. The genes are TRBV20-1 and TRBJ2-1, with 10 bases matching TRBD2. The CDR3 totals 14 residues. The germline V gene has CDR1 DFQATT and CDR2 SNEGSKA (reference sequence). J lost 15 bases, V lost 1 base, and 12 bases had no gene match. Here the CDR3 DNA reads TGCAGTGCTAGAGGGGAGCGGGAGGGCCCTAAAGGGTTCTTC. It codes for CSARGEREGPKGFF.

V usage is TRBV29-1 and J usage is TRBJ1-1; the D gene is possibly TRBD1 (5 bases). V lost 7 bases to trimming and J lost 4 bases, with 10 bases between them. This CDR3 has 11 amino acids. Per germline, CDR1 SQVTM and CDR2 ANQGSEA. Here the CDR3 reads CSAGRGTEAFF. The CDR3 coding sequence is TGCAGCGCCGGGAGGGGCACTGAAGCTTTCTTT.

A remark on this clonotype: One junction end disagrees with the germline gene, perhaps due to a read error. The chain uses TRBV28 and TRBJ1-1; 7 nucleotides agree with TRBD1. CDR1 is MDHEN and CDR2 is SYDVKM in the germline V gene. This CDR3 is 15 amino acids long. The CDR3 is CASSFRGGMNTETFF. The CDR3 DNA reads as TGTGCCAGCAGTTTCAGGGGGGGGATGAACACTGAAACTTTCTTT.

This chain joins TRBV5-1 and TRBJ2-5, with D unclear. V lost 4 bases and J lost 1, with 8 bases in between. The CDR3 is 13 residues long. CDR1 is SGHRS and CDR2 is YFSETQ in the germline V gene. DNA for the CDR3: TGCGCCAGCAGCGAGAGTTTCCAAGAGACCCAGTACTTC. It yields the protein CASSESFQETQYF.

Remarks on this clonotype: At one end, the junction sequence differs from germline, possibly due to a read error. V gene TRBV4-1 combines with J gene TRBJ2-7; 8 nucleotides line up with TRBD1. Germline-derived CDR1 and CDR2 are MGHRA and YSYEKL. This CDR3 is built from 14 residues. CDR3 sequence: CASSQEDRDNEQYF. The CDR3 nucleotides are TGCGCCAGCAGTCAAGAGGACAGGGATAACGAGCAGTACTTC.

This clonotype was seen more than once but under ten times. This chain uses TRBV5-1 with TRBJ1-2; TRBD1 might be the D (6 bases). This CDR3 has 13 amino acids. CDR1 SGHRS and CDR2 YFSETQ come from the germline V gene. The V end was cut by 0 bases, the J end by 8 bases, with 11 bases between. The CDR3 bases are TGCGCCAGCAGCTTGGATCAGGGGAGCGGCTACACCTTC. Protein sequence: CASSLDQGSGYTF.

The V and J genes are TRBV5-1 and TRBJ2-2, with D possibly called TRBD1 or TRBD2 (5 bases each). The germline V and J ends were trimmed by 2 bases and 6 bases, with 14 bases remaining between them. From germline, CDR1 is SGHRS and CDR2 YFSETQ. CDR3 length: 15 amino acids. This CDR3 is CASSFAPGTSGELFF. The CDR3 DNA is TGCGCCAGCAGCTTTGCCCCCGGGACGTCCGGGGAGCTGTTTTTT.